This TCR beta chain stems from a study of T cells in Graves' hyperthyroidism and ophthalmopathy. Overall study results and limits: Within blood appeared most thyroid clonotypes that had expanded above 0.001.

This clonotype has just a few counts. Antigen specificity is unknown. Disease lasting under 3 months, a NOSPECS grade of at least 4, and a Clinical Activity Score of at least 3 were features of the ophthalmopathy patients. Criteria for exclusion of patients were uncontrolled infection, other autoimmune disease, pregnancy or lactation. RNA transcripts provided the source from which TCR beta CDR3 regions were amplified. The primer set for the first-round RT-PCR of the TCR CDR3 was HTBI. A single record per CDR3 protein comes from TCRdb applying MiXCR to the multiplex PCR reads. The repertoire consists of roughly 250,000 distinct CDR3 sequences, with roughly 20% occurring once and the leading ten covering about 60%. V shed 0 bases and J shed 0 bases, with 7 bases lying between them. Germline CDR1 SGHRS, CDR2 YFSETQ. The CDR3 has 16 amino acids.

V usage is TRBV5-1 and J usage is TRBJ2-6; D gene uncertain. The sequence came from a man aged 30-40 years with Graves' ophthalmopathy. Material: blood. CDR3: CASSLDSRSGANVLTF. The CDR3, as DNA: TGCGCCAGCAGCTTGGACAGTCGCTCTGGGGCCAACGTCCTGACTTTC.